Below, 20 T cell receptor beta chains from the same sample are listed, as sequenced in a study of cytomegalovirus exposure and HLA in healthy donors. 13 Jbeta primers and 60 Vbeta primers were used for the PCR. TCRdb's copy holds only in-frame clones and misses some; the assay was immunoSEQ multiplex PCR. The data show about 140,000 clones, roughly 80% seen once. Material: PBMCs. Every receptor here comes from a woman between 35 and 50 years old in good health and CMV-seronegative.

The genes are TRBV28 and TRBJ1-3; unclear D gene. Trimming stripped 3 bases from V and 2 bases from J, with 14 bases between. Germline CDR1 MDHEN, CDR2 SYDVKM. The CDR3 contains 16 residues. The CDR3 sequence: CASSFISKTPGNTIYF. The CDR3 region has the DNA TGTGCCAGCAGTTTTATAAGCAAAACCCCTGGAAACACCATATATTTT.

The V and J genes are TRBV7-8 and TRBJ1-2; 7 nucleotides align to TRBD1. Trimming took 2 bases from V and 1 from J; bases not matched to a gene: 7. This CDR3 contains 16 residues. Germline assignment: CDR1 SGHVS and CDR2 FQNEAQ. CDR3 protein: CASSLYGQVHNYGYTF. CDR3 DNA sequence: TGTGCCAGCAGCTTATATGGACAGGTTCATAACTATGGCTACACCTTC.

The rearrangement joins TRBV7-2 to TRBJ2-1, with D possibly matching TRBD1 (5 bases). CDR1 and CDR2 (germline): SGHTA, FQGNSA. This CDR3 region has 13 residues. V lost 2 bases and J 8 bases, leaving 10 bases between the germline ends. CDR3 DNA: TGTGCCAGCAGCTTACAGGGTGGAGATGAGCAGTTCTTC. It translates to CASSLQGGDEQFF.

The chain employs TRBV19 and TRBJ1-2; no reliable D call. CDR3 size: 14 residues. Germline V CDR1 and CDR2: LNHDA, SQIVND (reference sequence). The ends were cut back, 4 bases at V and 0 bases at J, with 9 bases in the middle. CDR3 DNA sequence: TGTGCCAGTAGTACGTCAGTTGCTAACTATGGCTACACCTTC. As protein: CASSTSVANYGYTF.

Notes on this clone: The same CDR3 is also encoded by other DNA sequences in this sample. The chain couples TRBV5-1 to TRBJ2-5; 8 positions match TRBD1. This CDR3 comprises 13 residues. Germline CDR1 and CDR2: SGHRS and YFSETQ. After removal of 3 bases from V and 7 bases from J, the junction contained 5 bases not matched to a gene. CDR3 nucleotides: TGCGCCAGCAGCTCGACAGGGGACGGGACCCAGTACTTC. Translating it yields CASSSTGDGTQYF.

This clone was seen once. The chain employs TRBV29-1 and TRBJ1-1; TRBD1 matches 8 bases. V shed 6 bases, J shed 1 base, and the junction held 7 bases outside the gene matches. The germline V gene has CDR1 SQVTM and CDR2 ANQGSEA. This CDR3 comprises 14 residues. The DNA for the CDR3 is TGCAGCGTCCTACCCGGGACAGGGAACACTGAAGCTTTCTTT. Residues: CSVLPGTGNTEAFF.

This clone was seen only a few times. The gene calls are TRBV7-2 and TRBJ2-1, with TRBD2 matching over 9 bases. The length of the CDR3 is 16 residues. The germline CDR1 and CDR2 sequences are SGHTA and FQGNSA. V gave up 1 base and J gave up 7 bases; unmatched junction bases: 8. CDR3 coding DNA: TGTGCCAGCAGCTTAGAAGGTAGCGGGAGAATAAATGAGCAGTTCTTC. Translating it yields CASSLEGSGRINEQFF.

This clone was counted a few times. The V and J genes are TRBV30 and TRBJ1-3, with a possible D match to TRBD1 (5 bases). CDR1 and CDR2 (germline): GTSNPN, SVGIG (reference sequence). The V and J ends lost 3 bases and 0 bases respectively, with 9 bases between them. The CDR3 totals 14 residues. The CDR3 DNA is TGTGCCTGGAGCGGGGGGAGCTCTGGAAACACCATATATTTT. Its translation: CAWSGGSSGNTIYF.

The chain combines TRBV7-8 with TRBJ2-1; 8 nucleotides match TRBD2. J lost 6 bases, V lost 5 bases, and 9 bases had no gene match. CDR1 is SGHVS, CDR2 FQNEAQ, per germline. The length of the CDR3 is 15 residues. In DNA form, the CDR3 reads TGTGCCAGCAGCAGACTTGCGGGGGGCCCCAATGAGCAGTTCTTC. Encoded protein: CASSRLAGGPNEQFF.

V gene TRBV6-1 combines with J gene TRBJ2-3; TRBD2 is a possible D gene (5 bases). V was shortened by 2 bases and J by 5 bases, with 17 bases between the two germline ends. CDR1 is MNHNS and CDR2 is SASEGT in the germline V gene. CDR3 length equals 16 residues. CDR3 region: CASSEWAGANQDTQYF. CDR3 sequence (DNA): TGTGCCAGCAGTGAATGGGCGGGCGCGAATCAAGATACGCAGTATTTT.

The chain links TRBV2 to TRBJ1-2; D gene ambiguous. V was clipped by 4 bases and J by 7 bases, with 19 bases between them. The CDR3 spans 15 residues. Germline V lookup: CDR1 SNHLY, CDR2 FYNNEI. CDR3 protein: CASSGLGQPTSGYTF. DNA of the CDR3: TGTGCCAGCAGTGGCCTTGGGCAGCCCACTAGTGGCTACACCTTC.

Remarks on this clone: Germline is not matched at one junction end, which may reflect a read error. This CDR3 is also generated by other DNA sequences in the sample. The V and J genes are TRBV2 and TRBJ1-4; TRBD1 matches 7 bases. The CDR3 loop spans 14 amino acids. Per the germline V gene, CDR1 is SNHLY and CDR2 is FYNNEI. CDR3 sequence: CASTPGTASEKLFF. The CDR3 coding sequence is TGTGCCAGCACTCCCGGGACAGCTTCTGAAAAGCTGTTTTTT. Together with reference TRBV2 and TRBJ1-4, the CDR3 gives the full variable domain: EPEVTQTPSHQVTQMGQEVILRCVPISNHLYFYWYRQILGQKVEFLVSFYNNEISEKSEIFDDQFSVERPDGSNFTLKIRSTKLEDSAMYFCASTPGTASEKLFFGSGTQLSVL.

The V and J genes are TRBV7-8 and TRBJ2-3; TRBD1 might be the D (5 bases). This CDR3 comprises 14 residues. Germline-derived CDR1 and CDR2 are SGHVS and FQNEAQ. The V and J ends lost 5 bases and 2 bases respectively, with 11 bases between them. Written as DNA, the CDR3 is TGTGCCAGCAGCACTAAGGGGTTCACAGATACGCAGTATTTT. Its translation is CASSTKGFTDTQYF.

This clone occurred a few times. The chain employs TRBV18 and TRBJ2-1, with D perhaps matching TRBD1 (6 bases). Trimming pared 3 bases from V and 7 bases from J, leaving 10 bases between. From germline, CDR1 is KGHSH and CDR2 LQKENI. There are 13 residues in the CDR3. CDR3 DNA sequence: TGTGCCAGCTCACCTAGAGGGGGAAATGAGCAGTTCTTC. Amino acids: CASSPRGGNEQFF.

This clone was detected only once. The V gene is TRBV18, the J gene TRBJ2-3; D possibly corresponds to TRBD1 (5 bases). Germline CDR1 reads KGHSH; CDR2 reads LQKENI. The ends were cut back, 5 bases at V and 2 bases at J, with 8 bases in the middle. The CDR3 spans 13 residues. The CDR3 is CASSGAATDTQYF. CDR3 nucleotides: TGTGCCAGCTCAGGGGCAGCCACAGATACGCAGTATTTT.

The chain's CDR3 is CATSRGPNGNQPQHF. The DNA of the CDR3 is TGTGCCACCAGCAGAGGGCCAAATGGCAATCAGCCCCAGCATTTT. This rearrangement joins TRBV15 to TRBJ1-5; no firm D call. Germline V gene data show CDR1 as LNHNV and CDR2 as YYDKDF (reference sequence). Deletions cut 1 base from V and 2 bases from J, with 9 bases between. The CDR3 totals 15 residues.

The chain couples TRBV2 to TRBJ2-6, with 9 bases matching TRBD1. Germline V CDR1 and CDR2: SNHLY, FYNNEI. V lost 4 bases, J lost 2 bases, and 12 bases stayed unmatched. CDR3 length equals 19 residues. CDR3 DNA: TGTGCCAGCAGTGGGGGGGCGGACAGGGGCGGACCTGGGGCCAACGTCCTGACTTTC. This codes for CASSGGADRGGPGANVLTF.

J is TRBJ2-1 and V is TRBV5-6; D call uncertain. Germline values: CDR1 SGHDT, CDR2 YYEEEE. The CDR3 has 13 amino acids. V lost 0 bases to trimming and J lost 2 bases, with 3 bases between them. The CDR3 DNA is TGTGCCAGCAGCTTGGATACCTACAATGAGCAGTTCTTC. Translation: CASSLDTYNEQFF.

The sample holds one count of this clone. The J gene is TRBJ1-4, the V gene TRBV19; 9 nucleotides match TRBD1. CDR1 and CDR2 (germline): LNHDA, SQIVND (reference sequence). This CDR3 has 11 amino acids. V shed 6 bases and J 17 bases; nucleotides not matched to a gene: 7. Here the CDR3 reads CASRGGQGPFF. For the CDR3, the DNA is TGTGCCAGTAGGGGTGGACAGGGGCCCTTTTTT.

CDR3 in amino acids: CASSPRVAGYNEQFF. For the CDR3, the DNA is TGTGCCAGCAGCCCCCGGGTAGCGGGGTACAATGAGCAGTTCTTC. V is TRBV11-2 and J is TRBJ2-1, with 8 positions matching TRBD2. The CDR3 has 15 residues. Germline CDR1 SGHAT, CDR2 FQNNGV. After removal of 5 bases from V and 4 bases from J, the junction contained 7 bases not matched to a gene.